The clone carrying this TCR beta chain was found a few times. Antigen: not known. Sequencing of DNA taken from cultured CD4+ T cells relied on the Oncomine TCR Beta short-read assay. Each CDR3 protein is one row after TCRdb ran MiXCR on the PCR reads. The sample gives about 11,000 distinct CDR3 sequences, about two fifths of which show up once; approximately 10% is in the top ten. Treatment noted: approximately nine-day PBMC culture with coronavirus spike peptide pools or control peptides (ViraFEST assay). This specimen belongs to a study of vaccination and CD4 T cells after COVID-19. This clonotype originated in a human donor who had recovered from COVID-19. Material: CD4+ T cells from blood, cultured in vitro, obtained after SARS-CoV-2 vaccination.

The DNA for the CDR3 is TGCAGTGCTATTTTAGGGAGATATGGAAACACCATATATTTT. Translated: CSAILGRYGNTIYF. J is TRBJ1-3 and V is TRBV20-1; no clear D gene. CDR1 is DFQATT and CDR2 is SNEGSKA in the germline V gene (reference sequence). The length of the CDR3 is 14 residues. V dropped 4 bases and J dropped 3 bases, with 13 bases sitting between them.